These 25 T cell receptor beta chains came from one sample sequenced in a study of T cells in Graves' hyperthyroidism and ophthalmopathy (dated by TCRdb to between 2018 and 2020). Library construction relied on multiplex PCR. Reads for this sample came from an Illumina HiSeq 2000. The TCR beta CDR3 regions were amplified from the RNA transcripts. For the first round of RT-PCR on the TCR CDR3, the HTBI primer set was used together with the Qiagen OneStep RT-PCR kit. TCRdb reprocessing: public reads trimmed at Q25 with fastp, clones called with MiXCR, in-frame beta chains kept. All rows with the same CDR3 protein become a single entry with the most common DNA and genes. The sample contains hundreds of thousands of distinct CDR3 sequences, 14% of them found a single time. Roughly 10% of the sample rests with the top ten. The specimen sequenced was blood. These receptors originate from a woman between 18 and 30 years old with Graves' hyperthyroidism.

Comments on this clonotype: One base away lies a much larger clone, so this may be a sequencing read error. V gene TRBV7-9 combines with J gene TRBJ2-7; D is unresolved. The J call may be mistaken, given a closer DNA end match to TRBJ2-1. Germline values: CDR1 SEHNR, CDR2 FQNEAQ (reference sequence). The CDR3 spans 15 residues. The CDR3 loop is CASSSHKGGSYEQFF. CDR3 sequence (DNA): TGTGCCAGCAGTTCGCATAAAGGCGGCTCCTACGAGCAGTTCTTC.

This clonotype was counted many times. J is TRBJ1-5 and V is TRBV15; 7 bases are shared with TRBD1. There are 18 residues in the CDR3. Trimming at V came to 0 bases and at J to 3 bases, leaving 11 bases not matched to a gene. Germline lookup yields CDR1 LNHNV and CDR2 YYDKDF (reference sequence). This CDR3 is CATSRDPPGGNINQPQHF. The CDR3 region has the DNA TGTGCCACCAGCAGAGACCCCCCAGGGGGAAATATCAATCAGCCCCAGCATTTT.

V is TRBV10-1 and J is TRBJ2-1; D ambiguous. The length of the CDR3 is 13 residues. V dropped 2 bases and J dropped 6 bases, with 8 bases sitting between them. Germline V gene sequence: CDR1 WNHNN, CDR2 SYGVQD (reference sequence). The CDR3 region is CASSEPSTNEQFF. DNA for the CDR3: TGCGCCAGCAGTGAGCCCAGTACCAATGAGCAGTTCTTC.

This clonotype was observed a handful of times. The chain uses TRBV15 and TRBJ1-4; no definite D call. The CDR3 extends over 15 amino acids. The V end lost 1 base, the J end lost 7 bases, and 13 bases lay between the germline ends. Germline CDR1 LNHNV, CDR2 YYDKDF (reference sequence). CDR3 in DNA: TGTGCCACCAGCAGAGGGGCAGTCGTCGCTGAAAAACTGTTTTTT. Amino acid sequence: CATSRGAVVAEKLFF.

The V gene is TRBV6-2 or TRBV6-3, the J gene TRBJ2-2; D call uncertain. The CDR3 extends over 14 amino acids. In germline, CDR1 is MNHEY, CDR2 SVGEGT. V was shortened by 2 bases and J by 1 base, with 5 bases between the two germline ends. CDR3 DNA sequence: TGTGCCAGCAGTTACAGCTGGAACACCGGGGAGCTGTTTTTT. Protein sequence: CASSYSWNTGELFF.

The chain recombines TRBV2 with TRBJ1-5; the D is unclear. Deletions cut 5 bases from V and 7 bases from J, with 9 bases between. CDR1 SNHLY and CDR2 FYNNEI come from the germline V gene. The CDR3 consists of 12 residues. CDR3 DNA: TGTGCCAGCAGTTTAAAAAGGCAGCCCCAGCATTTT. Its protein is CASSLKRQPQHF.

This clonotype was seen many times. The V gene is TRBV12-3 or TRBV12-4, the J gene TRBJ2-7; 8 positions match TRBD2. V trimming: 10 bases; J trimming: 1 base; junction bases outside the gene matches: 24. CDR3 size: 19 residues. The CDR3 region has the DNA TGTGCCACCACCCTTTTCCCGGCAAGCGGGAGAGAAGGGTCCTACGAGCAGTACTTC. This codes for CATTLFPASGREGSYEQYF.

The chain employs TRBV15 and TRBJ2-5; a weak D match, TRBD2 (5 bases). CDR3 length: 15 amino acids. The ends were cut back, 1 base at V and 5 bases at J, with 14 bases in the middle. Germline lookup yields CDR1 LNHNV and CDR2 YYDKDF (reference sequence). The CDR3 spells CATSRVRGLGETQYF. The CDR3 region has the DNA TGTGCCACCAGCAGAGTCCGGGGTTTGGGGGAGACCCAGTACTTC. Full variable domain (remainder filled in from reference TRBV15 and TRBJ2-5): DAMVIQNPRYQVTQFGKPVTLSCSQTLNHNVMYWYQQKSSQAPKLLFHYYDKDFNNEADTPDNFQSRRPNTSFCFLDIRSPGLGDTAMYLCATSRVRGLGETQYFGPGTRLLVL.

The CDR3 region has the DNA TGTGCCATCAGTGACGGACGTAGCAATGAGCAGTTCTTC. Protein: CAISDGRSNEQFF. The chain employs TRBV10-3 and TRBJ2-1; no reliable D call. The CDR3 loop spans 13 amino acids. Germline V CDR1 and CDR2: ENHRY, SYGVKD. Trimming stripped 3 bases from V and 6 bases from J, with 9 bases between.

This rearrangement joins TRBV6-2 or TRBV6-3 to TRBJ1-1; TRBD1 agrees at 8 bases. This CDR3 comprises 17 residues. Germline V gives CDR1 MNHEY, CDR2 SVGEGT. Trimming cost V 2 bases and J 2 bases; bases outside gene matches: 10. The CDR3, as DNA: TGTGCCAGCAGTTACACCTCCGGGACAGGACCCAACACTGAAGCTTTCTTT. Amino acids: CASSYTSGTGPNTEAFF.

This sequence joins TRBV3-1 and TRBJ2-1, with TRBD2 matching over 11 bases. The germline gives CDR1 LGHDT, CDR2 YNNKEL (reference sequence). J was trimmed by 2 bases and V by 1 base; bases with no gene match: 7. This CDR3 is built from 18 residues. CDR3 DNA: TGTGCCAGCAGCCAAGCACTAGCGGGAGTAATACCCTACAATGAGCAGTTCTTC. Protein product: CASSQALAGVIPYNEQFF.

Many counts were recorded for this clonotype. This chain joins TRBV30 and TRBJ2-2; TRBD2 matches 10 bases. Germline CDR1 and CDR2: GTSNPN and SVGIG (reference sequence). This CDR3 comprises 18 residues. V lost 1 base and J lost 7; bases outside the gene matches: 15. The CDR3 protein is CAWSGFRASGSAGGELFF. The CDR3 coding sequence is TGTGCCTGGAGTGGTTTTCGGGCTAGCGGGAGTGCTGGCGGGGAGCTGTTTTTT.

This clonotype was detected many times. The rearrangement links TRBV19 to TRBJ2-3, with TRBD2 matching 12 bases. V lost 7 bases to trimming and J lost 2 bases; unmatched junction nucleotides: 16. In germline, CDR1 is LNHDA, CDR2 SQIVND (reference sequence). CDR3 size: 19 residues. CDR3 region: CASTLRGRLAGANTDTQYF. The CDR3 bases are TGTGCCAGTACCCTAAGGGGTCGACTAGCGGGAGCTAACACAGATACGCAGTATTTT.

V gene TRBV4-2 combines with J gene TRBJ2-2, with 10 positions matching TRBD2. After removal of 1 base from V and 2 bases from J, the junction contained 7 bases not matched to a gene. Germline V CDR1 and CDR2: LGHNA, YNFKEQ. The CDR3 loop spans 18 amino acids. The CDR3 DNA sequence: TGTGCCAGCAGCCAAGGCGGAGCGGGAGGGTCCAACACCGGGGAGCTGTTTTTT. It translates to CASSQGGAGGSNTGELFF.

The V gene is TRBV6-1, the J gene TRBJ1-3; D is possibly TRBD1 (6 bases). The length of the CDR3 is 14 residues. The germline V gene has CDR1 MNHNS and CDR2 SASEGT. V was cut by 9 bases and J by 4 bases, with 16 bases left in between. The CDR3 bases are TGTGCCAGTTCGTTACAGGGTGGCGGAAACACCATATATTTT. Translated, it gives CASSLQGGGNTIYF.

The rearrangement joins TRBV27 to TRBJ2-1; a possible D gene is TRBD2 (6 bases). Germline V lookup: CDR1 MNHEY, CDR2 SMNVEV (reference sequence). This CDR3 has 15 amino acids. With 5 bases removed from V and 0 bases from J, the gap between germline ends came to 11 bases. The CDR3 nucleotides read TGTGCCAGCAGTATGGGACTTTCCTCCTACAATGAGCAGTTCTTC. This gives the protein CASSMGLSSYNEQFF.

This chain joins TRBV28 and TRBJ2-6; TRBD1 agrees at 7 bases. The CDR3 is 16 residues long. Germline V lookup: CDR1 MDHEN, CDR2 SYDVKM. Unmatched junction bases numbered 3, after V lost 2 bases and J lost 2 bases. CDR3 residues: CASSLSQGAGANVLTF. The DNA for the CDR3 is TGTGCCAGCAGTTTAAGCCAGGGGGCTGGGGCCAACGTCCTGACTTTC.

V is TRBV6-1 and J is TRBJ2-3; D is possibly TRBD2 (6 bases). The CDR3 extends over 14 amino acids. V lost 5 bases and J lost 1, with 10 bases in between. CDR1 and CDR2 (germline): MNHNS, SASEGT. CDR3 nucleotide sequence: TGTGCCAGCAGTTGGGGACTCCGCACAGATACGCAGTATTTT. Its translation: CASSWGLRTDTQYF.

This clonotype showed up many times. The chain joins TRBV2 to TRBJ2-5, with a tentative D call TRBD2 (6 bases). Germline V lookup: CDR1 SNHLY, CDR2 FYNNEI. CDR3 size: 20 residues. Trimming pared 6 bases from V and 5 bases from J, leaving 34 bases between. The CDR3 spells CASSPVPLADGLTQMETQYF. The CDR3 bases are TGTGCCAGCAGCCCCGTACCCCTCGCGGACGGACTAACCCAAATGGAGACCCAGTACTTC.

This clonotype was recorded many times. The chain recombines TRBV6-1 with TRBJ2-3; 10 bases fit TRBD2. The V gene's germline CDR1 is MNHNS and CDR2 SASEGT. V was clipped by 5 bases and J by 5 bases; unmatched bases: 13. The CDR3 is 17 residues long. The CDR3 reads CASSYGAVLAGEDTQYF. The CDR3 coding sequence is TGTGCCAGCAGTTATGGAGCGGTGCTAGCGGGAGAAGATACGCAGTATTTT.

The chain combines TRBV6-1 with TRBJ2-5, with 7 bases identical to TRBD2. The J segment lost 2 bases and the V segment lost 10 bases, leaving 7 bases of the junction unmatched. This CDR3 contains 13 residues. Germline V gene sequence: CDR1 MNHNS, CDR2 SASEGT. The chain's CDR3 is CATLERDQETQYF. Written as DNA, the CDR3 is TGTGCCACCCTCGAGCGGGATCAAGAGACCCAGTACTTC.

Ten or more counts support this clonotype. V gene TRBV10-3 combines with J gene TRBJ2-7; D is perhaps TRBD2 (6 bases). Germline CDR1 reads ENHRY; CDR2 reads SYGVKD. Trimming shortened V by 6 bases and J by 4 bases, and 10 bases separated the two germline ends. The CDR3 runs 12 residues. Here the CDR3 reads CAISGSNYEQYF. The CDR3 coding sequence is TGTGCCATCAGCGGGAGCAATTACGAGCAGTACTTC.

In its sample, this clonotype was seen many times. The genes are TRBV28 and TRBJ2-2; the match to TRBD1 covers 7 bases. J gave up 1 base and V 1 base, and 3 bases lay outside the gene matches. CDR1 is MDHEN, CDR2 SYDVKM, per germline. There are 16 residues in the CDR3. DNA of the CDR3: TGTGCCAGCAGTTTATTGTGGACAGGGAACACCGGGGAGCTGTTTTTT. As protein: CASSLLWTGNTGELFF. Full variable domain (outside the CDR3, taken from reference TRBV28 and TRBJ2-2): DVKVTQSSRYLVKRTGEKVFLECVQDMDHENMFWYRQDPGLGLRLIYFSYDVKMKEKGDIPEGYSVSREKKERFSLILESASTNQTSMYLCASSLLWTGNTGELFFGEGSRLTVL.

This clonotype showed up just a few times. This CDR3 is CSAGRQGPNEQFF. The DNA for the CDR3 is TGCAGTGCTGGAAGGCAGGGGCCTAATGAGCAGTTCTTC. The chain employs TRBV20-1 and TRBJ2-1; D is perhaps TRBD1 (6 bases). V was shortened by 5 bases and J by 7 bases, with 15 bases between the two germline ends. The length of the CDR3 is 13 residues. The germline CDR1 and CDR2 sequences are DFQATT and SNEGSKA (reference sequence).

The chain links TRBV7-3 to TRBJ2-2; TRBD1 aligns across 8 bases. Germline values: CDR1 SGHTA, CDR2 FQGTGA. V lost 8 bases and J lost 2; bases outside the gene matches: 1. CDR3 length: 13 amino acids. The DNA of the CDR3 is TGTGCCAGCGGACAGGGAAACACCGGGGAGCTGTTTTTT. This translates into CASGQGNTGELFF.